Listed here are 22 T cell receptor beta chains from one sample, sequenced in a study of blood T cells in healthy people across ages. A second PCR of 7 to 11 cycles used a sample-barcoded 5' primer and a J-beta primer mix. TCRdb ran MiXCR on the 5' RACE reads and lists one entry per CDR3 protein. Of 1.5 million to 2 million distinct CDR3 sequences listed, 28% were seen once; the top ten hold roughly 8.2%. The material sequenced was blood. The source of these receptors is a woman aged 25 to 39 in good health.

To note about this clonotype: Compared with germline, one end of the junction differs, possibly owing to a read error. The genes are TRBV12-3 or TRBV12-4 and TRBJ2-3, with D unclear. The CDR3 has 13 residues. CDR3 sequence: CASSDLVSDAQYF. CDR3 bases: TGTGCCAGCAGTGACCTGGTATCAGATGCGCAGTATTTT.

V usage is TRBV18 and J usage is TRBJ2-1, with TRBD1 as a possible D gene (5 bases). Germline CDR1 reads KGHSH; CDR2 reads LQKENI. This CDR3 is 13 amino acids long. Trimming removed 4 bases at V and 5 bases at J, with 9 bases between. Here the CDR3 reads CASSHGADNEQFF. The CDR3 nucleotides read TGTGCCAGCTCACATGGGGCAGACAATGAGCAGTTCTTC.

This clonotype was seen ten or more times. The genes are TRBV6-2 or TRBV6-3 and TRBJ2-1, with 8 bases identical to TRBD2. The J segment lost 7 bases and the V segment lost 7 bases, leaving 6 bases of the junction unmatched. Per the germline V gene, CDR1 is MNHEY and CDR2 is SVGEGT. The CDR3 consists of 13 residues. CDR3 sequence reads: CASTAGEHNEQFF. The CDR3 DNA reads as TGTGCCAGCACAGCGGGAGAACATAATGAGCAGTTCTTC.

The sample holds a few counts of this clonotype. CDR3: CSARTTGRSYEQYF. The CDR3 bases are TGCAGTGCTAGGACGACAGGGCGCTCCTACGAGCAGTACTTC. The V gene is TRBV20-1, the J gene TRBJ2-7, with TRBD1 matching over 7 bases. Germline V lookup: CDR1 DFQATT, CDR2 SNEGSKA (reference sequence). This CDR3 spans 14 amino acids. V dropped 3 bases and J dropped 0; count of bases not matched to a gene: 5.

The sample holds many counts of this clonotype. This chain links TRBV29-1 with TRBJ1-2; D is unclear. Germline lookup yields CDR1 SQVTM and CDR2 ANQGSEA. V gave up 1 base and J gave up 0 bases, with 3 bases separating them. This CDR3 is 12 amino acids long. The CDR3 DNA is TGCAGCGTTGAAGCAGCTAACTATGGCTACACCTTC. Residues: CSVEAANYGYTF.

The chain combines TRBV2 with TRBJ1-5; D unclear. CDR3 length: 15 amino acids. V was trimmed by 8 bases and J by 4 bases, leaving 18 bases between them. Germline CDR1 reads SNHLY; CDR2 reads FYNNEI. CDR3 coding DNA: TGTGCCAGCGCTCCTATACGCTCTATAAATCAGCCCCAGCATTTT. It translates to CASAPIRSINQPQHF.

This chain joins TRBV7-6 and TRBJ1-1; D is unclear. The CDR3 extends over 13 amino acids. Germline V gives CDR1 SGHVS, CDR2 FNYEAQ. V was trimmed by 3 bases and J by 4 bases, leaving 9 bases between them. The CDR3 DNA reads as TGTGCCAGCAGCTTGAGAATGGGCACTGAAGCTTTCTTT. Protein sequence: CASSLRMGTEAFF.

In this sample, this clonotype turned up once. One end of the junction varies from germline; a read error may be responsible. The chain's CDR3 is CVSSSHGLDSGTDTQYF. CDR3 DNA sequence: TGCGTCAGCAGCTCGCATGGACTAGATAGCGGCACAGATACGCAGTATTTT. The chain links TRBV5-1 to TRBJ2-3; 7 bases map to TRBD2. In germline, CDR1 is SGHRS, CDR2 YFSETQ. The CDR3 consists of 17 residues.

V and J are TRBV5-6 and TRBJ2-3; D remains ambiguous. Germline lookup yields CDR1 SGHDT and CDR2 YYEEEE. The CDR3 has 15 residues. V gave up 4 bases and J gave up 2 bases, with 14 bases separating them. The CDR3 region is CASSLGPGITDTQYF. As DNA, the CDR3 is TGTGCCAGCAGCCTCGGGCCGGGTATCACAGATACGCAGTATTTT.

The CDR3 DNA follows: TGCGCCAGCAGCTTGCAGGCCGACTCCTACGAGCAGTACTTC. Protein product: CASSLQADSYEQYF. The chain links TRBV5-1 to TRBJ2-7, with D unclear. The germline gives CDR1 SGHRS, CDR2 YFSETQ. The CDR3 has 14 residues. The V end was cut by 1 base, the J end by 0 bases, with 8 bases between.

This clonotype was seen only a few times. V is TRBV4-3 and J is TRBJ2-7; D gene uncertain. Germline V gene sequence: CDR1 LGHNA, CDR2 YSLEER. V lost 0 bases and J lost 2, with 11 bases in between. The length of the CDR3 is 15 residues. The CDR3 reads CASSQDRAGTYEQYF. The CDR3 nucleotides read TGCGCCAGCAGCCAAGATAGAGCAGGAACCTACGAGCAGTACTTC.

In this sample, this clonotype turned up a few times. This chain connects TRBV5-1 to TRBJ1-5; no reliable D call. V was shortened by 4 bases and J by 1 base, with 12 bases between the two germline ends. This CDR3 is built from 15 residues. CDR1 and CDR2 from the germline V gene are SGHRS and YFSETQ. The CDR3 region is CASSRGDMSNQPQHF. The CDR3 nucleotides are TGCGCCAGCAGCCGCGGGGATATGAGCAATCAGCCCCAGCATTTT.

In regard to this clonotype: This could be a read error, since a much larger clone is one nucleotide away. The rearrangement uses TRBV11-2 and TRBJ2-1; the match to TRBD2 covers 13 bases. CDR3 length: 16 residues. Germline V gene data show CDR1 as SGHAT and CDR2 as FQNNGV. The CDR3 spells CASSRTSGSSYNEQVF. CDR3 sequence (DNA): TGTGCCAGCAGCCGGACTAGCGGGAGCTCCTACAATGAGCAGGTCTTC.

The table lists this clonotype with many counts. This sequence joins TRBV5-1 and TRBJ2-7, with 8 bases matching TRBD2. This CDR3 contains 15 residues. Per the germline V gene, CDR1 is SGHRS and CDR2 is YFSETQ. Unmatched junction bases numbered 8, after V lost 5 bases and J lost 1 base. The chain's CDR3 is CASRTRGDASYEQYF. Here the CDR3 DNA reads TGCGCCAGCAGAACGCGGGGGGACGCTTCCTACGAGCAGTACTTC.

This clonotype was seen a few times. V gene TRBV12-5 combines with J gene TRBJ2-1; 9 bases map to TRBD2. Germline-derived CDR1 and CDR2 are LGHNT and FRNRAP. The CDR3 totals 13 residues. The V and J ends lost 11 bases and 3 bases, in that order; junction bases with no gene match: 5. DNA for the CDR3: TGTGCTGGGCGGCGGGAGGGCTACAATGAGCAGTTCTTC. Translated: CAGRREGYNEQFF.

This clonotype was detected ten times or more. CDR3 amino acids: CASTPLAGAYEQYF. CDR3 bases: TGTGCCAGCACCCCACTAGCGGGGGCCTACGAGCAGTACTTC. The chain combines TRBV12-3 or TRBV12-4 with TRBJ2-7; the match to TRBD2 covers 11 bases. CDR3 length equals 14 residues. The V segment lost 7 bases and the J segment 2 bases; nucleotides outside the gene matches: 4.

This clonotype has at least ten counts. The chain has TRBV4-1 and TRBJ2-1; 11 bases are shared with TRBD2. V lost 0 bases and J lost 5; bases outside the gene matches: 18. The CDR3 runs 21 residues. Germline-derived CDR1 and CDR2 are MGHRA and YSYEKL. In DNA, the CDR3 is TGCGCCAGCAGCCAAGATCTGATGGATAGCGGGGGGGCCTTAATAGACAATGAGCAGTTCTTC. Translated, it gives CASSQDLMDSGGALIDNEQFF.

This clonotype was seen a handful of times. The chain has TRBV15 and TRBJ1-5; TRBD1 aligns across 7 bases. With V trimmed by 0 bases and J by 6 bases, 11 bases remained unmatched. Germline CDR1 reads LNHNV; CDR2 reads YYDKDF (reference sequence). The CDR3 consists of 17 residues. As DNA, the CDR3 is TGTGCCACCAGCAGAGATTGGGTAGGGGGCTCAAGTCAGCCCCAGCATTTT. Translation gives CATSRDWVGGSSQPQHF.

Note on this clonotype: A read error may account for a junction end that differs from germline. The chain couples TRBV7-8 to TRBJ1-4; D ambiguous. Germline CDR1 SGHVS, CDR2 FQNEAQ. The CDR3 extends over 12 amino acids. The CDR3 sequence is CASSLLREKRFF. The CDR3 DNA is TGTGCCAGCAGCTTGCTGCGGGAAAAACGGTTTTTT. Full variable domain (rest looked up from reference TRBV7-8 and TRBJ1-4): GAGVSQSPRYKVAKRGQDVALRCDPISGHVSLFWYQQALGQGPEFLTYFQNEAQLDKSGLPSDRFFAERPEGSVSTLKIQRTQQEDSAVYLCASSLLREKRFFGSGTQLSVL.

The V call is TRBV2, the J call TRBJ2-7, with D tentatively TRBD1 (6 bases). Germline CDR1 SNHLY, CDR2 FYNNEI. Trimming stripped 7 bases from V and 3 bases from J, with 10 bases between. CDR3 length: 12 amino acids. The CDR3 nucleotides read TGTGCCAGCAACATAGGGGGCTACGAGCAGTACTTC. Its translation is CASNIGGYEQYF.

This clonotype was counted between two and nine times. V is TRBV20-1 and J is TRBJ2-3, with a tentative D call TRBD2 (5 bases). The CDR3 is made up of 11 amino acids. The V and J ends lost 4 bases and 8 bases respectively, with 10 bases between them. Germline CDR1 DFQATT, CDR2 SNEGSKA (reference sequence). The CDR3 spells CSAMFGGTQYF. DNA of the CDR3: TGCAGTGCTATGTTCGGAGGTACGCAGTATTTT.

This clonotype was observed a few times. The chain's CDR3 is CASLAGSDNEQFF. CDR3 bases: TGTGCTAGTTTGGCGGGATCGGACAATGAGCAGTTCTTC. The chain joins TRBV12-5 to TRBJ2-1, with D perhaps matching TRBD2 (6 bases). Trimming took off 8 bases at V and 5 bases at J, with 13 bases between the two ends. CDR1 and CDR2 from the germline V gene are LGHNT and FRNRAP. The length of the CDR3 is 13 residues.